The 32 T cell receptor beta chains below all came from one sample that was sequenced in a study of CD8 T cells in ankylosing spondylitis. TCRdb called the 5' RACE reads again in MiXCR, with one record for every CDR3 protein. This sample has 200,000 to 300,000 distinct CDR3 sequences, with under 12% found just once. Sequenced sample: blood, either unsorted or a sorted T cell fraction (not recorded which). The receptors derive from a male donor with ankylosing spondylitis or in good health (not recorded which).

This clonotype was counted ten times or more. The CDR3 reads CASSQDMTGGKYYGYTF. In nucleotides, the CDR3 is TGCGCCAGCAGCCAGGACATGACAGGGGGCAAGTACTATGGCTACACCTTC. The chain couples TRBV4-1 to TRBJ1-2, with 10 bases fitting TRBD1. The CDR3 sequence is 17 residues long. V shed 3 bases, J shed 3 bases, and the junction held 10 bases outside the gene matches. CDR1 MGHRA and CDR2 YSYEKL come from the germline V gene.

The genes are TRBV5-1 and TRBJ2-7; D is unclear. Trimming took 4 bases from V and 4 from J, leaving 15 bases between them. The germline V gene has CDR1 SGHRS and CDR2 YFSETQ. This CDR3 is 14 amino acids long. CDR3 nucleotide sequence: TGCGCCAGCAGCCAGGCTGAAGGCTTTTACGAGCAGTACTTC. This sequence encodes CASSQAEGFYEQYF.

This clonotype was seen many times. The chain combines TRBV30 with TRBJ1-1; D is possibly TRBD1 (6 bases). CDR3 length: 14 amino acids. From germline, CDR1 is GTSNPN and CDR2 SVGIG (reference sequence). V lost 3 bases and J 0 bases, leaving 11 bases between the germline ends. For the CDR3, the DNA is TGTGCCTGGAGCACAGGGCTTATGAACACTGAAGCTTTCTTT. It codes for CAWSTGLMNTEAFF.

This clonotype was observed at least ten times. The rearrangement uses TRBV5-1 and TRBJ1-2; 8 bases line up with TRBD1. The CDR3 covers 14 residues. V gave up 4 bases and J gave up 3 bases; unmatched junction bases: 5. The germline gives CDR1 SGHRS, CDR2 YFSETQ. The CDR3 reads CASSVTGDDYGYTF. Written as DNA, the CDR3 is TGCGCCAGCAGCGTGACAGGGGACGACTATGGCTACACCTTC.

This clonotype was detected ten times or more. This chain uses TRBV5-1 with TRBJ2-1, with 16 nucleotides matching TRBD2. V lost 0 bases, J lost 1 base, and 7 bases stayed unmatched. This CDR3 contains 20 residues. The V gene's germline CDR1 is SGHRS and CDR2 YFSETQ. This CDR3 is CASSLEGLAGGPGSYNEQFF. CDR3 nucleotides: TGCGCCAGCAGCTTGGAGGGACTAGCGGGAGGGCCGGGTTCCTACAATGAGCAGTTCTTC.

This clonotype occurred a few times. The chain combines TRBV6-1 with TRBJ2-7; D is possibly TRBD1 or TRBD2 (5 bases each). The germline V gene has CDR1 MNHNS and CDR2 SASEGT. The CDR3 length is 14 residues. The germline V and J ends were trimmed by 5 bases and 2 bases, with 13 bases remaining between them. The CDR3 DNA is TGTGCCAGCAGTACCTCTCTGGGGGCCTACGAGCAGTACTTC. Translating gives CASSTSLGAYEQYF.

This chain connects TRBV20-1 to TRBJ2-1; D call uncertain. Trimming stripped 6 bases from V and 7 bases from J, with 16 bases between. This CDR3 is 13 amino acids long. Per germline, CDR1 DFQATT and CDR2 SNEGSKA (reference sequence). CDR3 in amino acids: CSAPPPGQNEQFF. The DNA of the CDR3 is TGCAGTGCCCCCCCCCCGGGTCAAAATGAGCAGTTCTTC.

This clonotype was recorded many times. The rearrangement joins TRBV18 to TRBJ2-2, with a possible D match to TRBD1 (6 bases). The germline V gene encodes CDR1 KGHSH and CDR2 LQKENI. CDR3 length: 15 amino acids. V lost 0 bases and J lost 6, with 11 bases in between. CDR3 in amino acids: CASSPPNRASGELFF. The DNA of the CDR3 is TGTGCCAGCTCACCACCAAACAGGGCGTCCGGGGAGCTGTTTTTT.

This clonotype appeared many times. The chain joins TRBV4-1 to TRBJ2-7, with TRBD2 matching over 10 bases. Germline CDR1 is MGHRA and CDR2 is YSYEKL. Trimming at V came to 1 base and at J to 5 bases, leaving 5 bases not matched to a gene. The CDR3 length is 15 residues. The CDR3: CASSQVGTSDDEQYF. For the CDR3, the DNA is TGCGCCAGCAGCCAAGTCGGGACTAGCGACGACGAGCAGTACTTC.

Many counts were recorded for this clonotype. CDR3 bases: TGTGCCAGCGTTCCGGGGGGAATTAATTCACCCCTCCACTTT. Translating gives CASVPGGINSPLHF. The chain employs TRBV28 and TRBJ1-6; the D gene is possibly TRBD1 (5 bases). Trimming left V 8 bases short and J 6 bases short, with 14 bases between. Looked up from germline, CDR1 is MDHEN and CDR2 is SYDVKM. This CDR3 spans 14 amino acids.

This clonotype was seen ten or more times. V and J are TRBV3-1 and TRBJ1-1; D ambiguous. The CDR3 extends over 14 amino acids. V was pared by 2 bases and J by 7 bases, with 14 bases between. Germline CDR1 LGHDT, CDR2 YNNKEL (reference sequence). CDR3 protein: CASSQPGGEYEAFF. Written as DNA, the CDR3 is TGTGCCAGCAGCCAACCGGGAGGCGAATATGAAGCTTTCTTT.

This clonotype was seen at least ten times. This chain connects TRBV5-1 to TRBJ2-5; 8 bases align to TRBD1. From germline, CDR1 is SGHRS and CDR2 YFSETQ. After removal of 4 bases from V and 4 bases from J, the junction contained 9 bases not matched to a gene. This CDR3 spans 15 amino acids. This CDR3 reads CASSPGQGGRETQYF. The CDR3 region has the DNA TGCGCCAGCAGCCCAGGACAGGGCGGCCGAGAGACCCAGTACTTC.

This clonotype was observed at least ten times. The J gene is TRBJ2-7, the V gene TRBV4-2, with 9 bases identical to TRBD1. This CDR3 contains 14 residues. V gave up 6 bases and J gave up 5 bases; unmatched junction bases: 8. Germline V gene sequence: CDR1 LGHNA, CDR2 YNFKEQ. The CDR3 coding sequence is TGTGCCAGCAGTCCTTTCCGGACAGGGGACGAGCAGTACTTC. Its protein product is CASSPFRTGDEQYF.

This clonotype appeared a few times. CDR3 bases: TGTGCCAGCAGCTTGACAGGGTCGAGCAATCAGCCCCAGCATTTT. Protein sequence: CASSLTGSSNQPQHF. This sequence joins TRBV11-2 and TRBJ1-5; 7 bases are shared with TRBD1. V shed 3 bases, J shed 1 base, and the junction held 3 bases outside the gene matches. Germline V gene sequence: CDR1 SGHAT, CDR2 FQNNGV. The CDR3 length is 15 residues.

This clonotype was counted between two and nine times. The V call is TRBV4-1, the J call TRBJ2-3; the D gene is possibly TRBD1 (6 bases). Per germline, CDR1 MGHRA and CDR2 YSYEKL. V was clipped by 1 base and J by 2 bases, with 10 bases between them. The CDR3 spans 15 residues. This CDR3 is CASSQARDTTDTQYF. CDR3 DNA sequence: TGCGCCAGCAGCCAAGCCCGGGACACCACAGATACGCAGTATTTT.

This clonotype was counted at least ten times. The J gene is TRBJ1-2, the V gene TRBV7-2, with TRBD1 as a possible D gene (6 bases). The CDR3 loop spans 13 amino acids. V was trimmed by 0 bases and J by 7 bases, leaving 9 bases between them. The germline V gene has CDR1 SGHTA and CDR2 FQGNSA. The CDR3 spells CASSLAGGAGYTF. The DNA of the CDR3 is TGTGCCAGCAGCTTAGCAGGGGGGGCTGGCTACACCTTC.

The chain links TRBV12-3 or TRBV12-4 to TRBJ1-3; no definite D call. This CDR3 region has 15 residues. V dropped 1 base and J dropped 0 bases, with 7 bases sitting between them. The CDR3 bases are TGTGCCAGCAGTTTAGGAGGGAACTCTGGAAACACCATATATTTT. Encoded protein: CASSLGGNSGNTIYF.

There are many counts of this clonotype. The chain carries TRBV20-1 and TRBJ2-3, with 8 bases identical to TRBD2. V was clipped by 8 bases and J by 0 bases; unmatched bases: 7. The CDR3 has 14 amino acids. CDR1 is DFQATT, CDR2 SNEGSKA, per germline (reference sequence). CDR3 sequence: CSTPASGSTDTQYF. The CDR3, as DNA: TGCAGTACTCCAGCTAGCGGGAGCACAGATACGCAGTATTTT.

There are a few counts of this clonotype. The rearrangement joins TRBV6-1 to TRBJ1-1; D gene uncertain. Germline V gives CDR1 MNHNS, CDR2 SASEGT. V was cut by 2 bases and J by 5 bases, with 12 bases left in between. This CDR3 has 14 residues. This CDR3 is CASSESRRRTEAFF. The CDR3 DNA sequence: TGTGCCAGCAGTGAATCGAGGCGGAGAACTGAAGCTTTCTTT.

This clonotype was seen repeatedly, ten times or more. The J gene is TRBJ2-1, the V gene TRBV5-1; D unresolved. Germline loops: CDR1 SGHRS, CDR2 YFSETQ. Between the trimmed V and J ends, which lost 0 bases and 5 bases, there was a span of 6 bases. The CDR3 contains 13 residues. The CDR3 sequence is CASSLDPNNEQFF. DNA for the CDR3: TGCGCCAGCAGCTTGGATCCTAACAATGAGCAGTTCTTC.

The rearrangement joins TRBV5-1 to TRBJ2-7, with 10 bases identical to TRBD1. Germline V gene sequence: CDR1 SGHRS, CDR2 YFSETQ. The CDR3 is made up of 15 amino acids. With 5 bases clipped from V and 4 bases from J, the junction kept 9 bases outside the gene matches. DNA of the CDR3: TGCGCCAGCAGTATTACTCCGGGACAGGGGTACGAGCAGTACTTC. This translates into CASSITPGQGYEQYF.

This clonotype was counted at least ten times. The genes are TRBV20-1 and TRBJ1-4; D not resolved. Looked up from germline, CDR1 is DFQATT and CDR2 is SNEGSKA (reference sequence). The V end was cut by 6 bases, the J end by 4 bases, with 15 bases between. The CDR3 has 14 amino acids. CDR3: CSAARRRNNEKLFF. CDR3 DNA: TGCAGTGCGGCCCGCAGACGGAATAATGAAAAACTGTTTTTT.

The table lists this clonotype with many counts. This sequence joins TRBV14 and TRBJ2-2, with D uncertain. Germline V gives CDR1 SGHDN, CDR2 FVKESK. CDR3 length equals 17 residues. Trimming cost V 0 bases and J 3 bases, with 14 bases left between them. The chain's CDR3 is CASSQDLTALYTGELFF. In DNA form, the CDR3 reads TGTGCCAGCAGCCAAGATCTTACCGCCTTGTACACCGGGGAGCTGTTTTTT.

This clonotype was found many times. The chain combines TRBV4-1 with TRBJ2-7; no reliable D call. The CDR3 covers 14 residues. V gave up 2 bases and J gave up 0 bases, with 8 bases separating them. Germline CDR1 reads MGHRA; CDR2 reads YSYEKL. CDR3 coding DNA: TGCGCCAGCAGCCAATTTGGGGACTCCTACGAGCAGTACTTC. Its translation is CASSQFGDSYEQYF.

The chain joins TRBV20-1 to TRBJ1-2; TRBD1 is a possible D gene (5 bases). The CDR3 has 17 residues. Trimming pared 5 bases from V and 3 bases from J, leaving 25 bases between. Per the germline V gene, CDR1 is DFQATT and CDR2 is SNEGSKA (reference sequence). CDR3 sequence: CSAPPTSGASLDYGYTF. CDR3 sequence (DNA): TGCAGTGCTCCCCCAACGAGCGGGGCCTCTCTCGACTATGGCTACACCTTC.

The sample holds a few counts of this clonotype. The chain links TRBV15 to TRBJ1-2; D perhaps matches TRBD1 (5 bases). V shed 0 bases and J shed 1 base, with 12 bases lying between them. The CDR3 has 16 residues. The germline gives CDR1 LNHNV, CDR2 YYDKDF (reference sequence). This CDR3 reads CATSREDSKINYGYTF. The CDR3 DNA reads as TGTGCCACCAGCAGAGAAGACAGCAAAATTAACTATGGCTACACCTTC.

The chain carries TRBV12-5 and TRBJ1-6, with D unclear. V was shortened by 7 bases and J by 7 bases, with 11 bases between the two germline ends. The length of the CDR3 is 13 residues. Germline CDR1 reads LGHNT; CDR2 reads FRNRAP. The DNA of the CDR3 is TGTGCTAGTGCCCCCGGGTTGAATTCACCCCTCCACTTT. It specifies CASAPGLNSPLHF. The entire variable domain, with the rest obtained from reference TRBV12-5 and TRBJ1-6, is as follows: DARVTQTPRHKVTEMGQEVTMRCQPILGHNTVFWYRQTMMQGLELLAYFRNRAPLDDSGMPKDRFSAEMPDATLATLKIQPSEPRDSAVYFCASAPGLNSPLHFGNGTRLTVT.

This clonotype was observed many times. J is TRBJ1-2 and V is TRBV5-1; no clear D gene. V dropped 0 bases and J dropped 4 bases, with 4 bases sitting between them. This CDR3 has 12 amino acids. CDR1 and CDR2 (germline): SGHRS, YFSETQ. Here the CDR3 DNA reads TGCGCCAGCAGCTTGGTGGGCTATGGCTACACCTTC. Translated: CASSLVGYGYTF. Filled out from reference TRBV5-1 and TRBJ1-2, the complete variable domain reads KAGVTQTPRYLIKTRGQQVTLSCSPISGHRSVSWYQQTPGQGLQFLFEYFSETQRNKGNFPGRFSGRQFSNSRSEMNVSTLELGDSALYLCASSLVGYGYTFGSGTRLTVV.

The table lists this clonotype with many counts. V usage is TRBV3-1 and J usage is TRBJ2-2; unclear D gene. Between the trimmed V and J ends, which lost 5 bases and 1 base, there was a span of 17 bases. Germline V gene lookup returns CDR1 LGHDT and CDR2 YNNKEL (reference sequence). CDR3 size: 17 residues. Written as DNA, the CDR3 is TGTGCCAGCAGCTACCGGGCCCCGAGAAGGAACACCGGGGAGCTGTTTTTT. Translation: CASSYRAPRRNTGELFF.

The CDR3 coding sequence is TGTGCCAGCAGCTTAGCCCCTTCGGGGGGGAACACAGATACGCAGTATTTT. Residues: CASSLAPSGGNTDTQYF. The rearrangement uses TRBV7-2 and TRBJ2-3; 8 bases are shared with TRBD2. CDR1 is SGHTA and CDR2 is FQGNSA in the germline V gene. The ends lost 0 bases at V and 2 bases at J; junction bases unmatched: 7. This CDR3 is 17 amino acids long.

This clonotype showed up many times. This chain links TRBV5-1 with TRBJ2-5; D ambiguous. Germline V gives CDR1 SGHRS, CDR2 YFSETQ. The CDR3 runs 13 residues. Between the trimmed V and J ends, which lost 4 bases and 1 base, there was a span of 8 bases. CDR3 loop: CASSQDPQETQYF. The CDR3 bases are TGCGCCAGCAGCCAGGACCCCCAAGAGACCCAGTACTTC.

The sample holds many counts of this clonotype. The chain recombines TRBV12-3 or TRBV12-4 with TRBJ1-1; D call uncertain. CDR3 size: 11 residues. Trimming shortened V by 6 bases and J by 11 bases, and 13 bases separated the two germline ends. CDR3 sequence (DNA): TGTGCCAGCAGGGGCAGCTACAAGGCTTTCTTT. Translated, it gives CASRGSYKAFF.